This T cell receptor beta chain emerged from a study of T cell responses to AZD1222 COVID-19 vaccine. This CDR3 is built from 14 residues. Germline CDR1 SGHRS, CDR2 YFSETQ. Trimming removed 1 base from V and 1 base from J; junction bases left unmatched: 1. Measured with immunoSEQ multiplex PCR; TCRdb has only the in-frame clones, and not every one. The table shows around 250,000 clones, with approximately 93% occurring only once. The receptor was derived from an adult in good health. The chain is built from TRBV5-1 and TRBJ1-1, with 7 nucleotides matching TRBD1. Sequenced material: peripheral blood, taken on day 0 of AZD1222 vaccination. CDR3 nucleotides: TGCGCCAGCAGCTTGAGACAGGGGAACACTGAAGCTTTCTTT. Amino acid sequence: CASSLRQGNTEAFF.